The 26 T cell receptor beta chains listed next were all sequenced from one sample in a study of CD8 T cells in Susac syndrome. RNA amounts of roughly 0.45 to 1 ug underwent reverse transcription with random hexamers. TCRdb ran MiXCR on the immunoSEQ multiplex PCR reads and lists one entry per CDR3 protein. The top ten hold about 0.15% of the sample, which has roughly 110,000 distinct CDR3 sequences, 92% seen once. Sequencing input: CD4+ T cells from PBMCs. All receptors derive from a human donor in good health.

This sequence joins TRBV5-6 and TRBJ1-5; D might be TRBD1 (5 bases). This CDR3 contains 15 residues. From germline, CDR1 is SGHDT and CDR2 YYEEEE. Trimming left V 1 base short and J 4 bases short, with 12 bases between. As DNA, the CDR3 is TGTGCCAGCAGCTTGACCGGGACCTTAAATCAGCCCCAGCATTTT. It specifies CASSLTGTLNQPQHF.

V gene TRBV3-1 combines with J gene TRBJ1-5, with TRBD1 matching 11 bases. With V trimmed by 0 bases and J by 4 bases, 5 bases remained unmatched. The CDR3 has 17 residues. Germline CDR1 is LGHDT and CDR2 is YNNKEL (reference sequence). The CDR3: CASSQDTGTGGNQPQHF. CDR3 DNA: TGTGCCAGCAGCCAAGACACCGGGACAGGGGGTAATCAGCCCCAGCATTTT. Together with reference TRBV3-1 and TRBJ1-5, the CDR3 gives the full variable domain: DTAVSQTPKYLVTQMGNDKSIKCEQNLGHDTMYWYKQDSKKFLKIMFSYNNKELIINETVPNRFSPKSPDKAHLNLHINSLELGDSAVYFCASSQDTGTGGNQPQHFGDGTRLSIL.

The V and J genes are TRBV6-6 and TRBJ2-2; perhaps TRBD2 as D (6 bases). Germline V lookup: CDR1 MNHNY, CDR2 SVGAGI (reference sequence). V dropped 11 bases and J dropped 5 bases, with 15 bases sitting between them. The CDR3 has 13 amino acids. CDR3 DNA sequence: TGTGCCGTGGGGGGATTGGGTACCGGGGAGCTGTTTTTT. Translation: CAVGGLGTGELFF.

This clonotype was seen just once. The V call is TRBV7-2, the J call TRBJ2-7; D is unclear. Deletions cut 5 bases from V and 2 bases from J, with 10 bases between. Germline V gene sequence: CDR1 SGHTA, CDR2 FQGNSA. The CDR3 loop spans 13 amino acids. The CDR3 reads CASSRTDTYEQYF. Written as DNA, the CDR3 is TGTGCCAGCAGCCGGACCGATACCTACGAGCAGTACTTC.

The chain is built from TRBV7-9 and TRBJ2-5; 11 nucleotides align to TRBD2. The CDR3 contains 16 residues. The V gene's germline CDR1 is SEHNR and CDR2 FQNEAQ (reference sequence). J gave up 1 base and V 7 bases, and 8 bases lay outside the gene matches. The CDR3 reads CASNEIGTSGQETQYF. In DNA form, the CDR3 reads TGTGCCAGCAACGAAATCGGGACTAGCGGCCAAGAGACCCAGTACTTC.

This clonotype has a single count. V and J are TRBV5-6 and TRBJ2-1; perhaps TRBD1 as D (6 bases). The CDR3 runs to 14 residues. Trimming cost V 0 bases and J 8 bases, with 12 bases left between them. Per the germline V gene, CDR1 is SGHDT and CDR2 is YYEEEE. The CDR3 DNA sequence: TGTGCCAGCAGCTTGGAGTACAGACAGGATGAGCAGTTCTTC. Residues: CASSLEYRQDEQFF.

This chain connects TRBV29-1 to TRBJ2-1, with a possible D match to TRBD2 (5 bases). Trimming removed 4 bases from V and 8 bases from J, with 18 bases in between. The germline CDR1 and CDR2 sequences are SQVTM and ANQGSEA. This CDR3 region has 14 residues. The CDR3 spells CSVARGSGRDEQFF. The CDR3 DNA follows: TGCAGCGTTGCCAGAGGGTCCGGGCGGGATGAGCAGTTCTTC.

Only one count was recorded for this clonotype. The chain uses TRBV5-1 and TRBJ2-5; perhaps TRBD1 as D (6 bases). The CDR3 is made up of 14 amino acids. Between the trimmed V and J ends, which lost 4 bases and 5 bases, there was a span of 15 bases. Germline V gene sequence: CDR1 SGHRS, CDR2 YFSETQ. The CDR3 sequence is CASSADRWLETQYF. The DNA for the CDR3 is TGCGCCAGCAGCGCTGACAGGTGGTTGGAGACCCAGTACTTC. The full variable domain, rest sourced from reference TRBV5-1 and TRBJ2-5, is KAGVTQTPRYLIKTRGQQVTLSCSPISGHRSVSWYQQTPGQGLQFLFEYFSETQRNKGNFPGRFSGRQFSNSRSEMNVSTLELGDSALYLCASSADRWLETQYFGPGTRLLVL.

The V call is TRBV4-1, the J call TRBJ2-7, with 9 bases matching TRBD1. V lost 1 base, J lost 1 base, and 5 bases stayed unmatched. Looked up from germline, CDR1 is MGHRA and CDR2 is YSYEKL. The CDR3 is 16 residues long. The chain's CDR3 is CASSQVSGTGSYEQYF. CDR3 DNA sequence: TGCGCCAGCAGCCAAGTTAGTGGGACAGGGTCCTACGAGCAGTACTTC.

The CDR3 DNA sequence: TGTGCCAGCAGTCGTGACCGGGACAGGTCGCGCGAGCAGTACTTC. Translated: CASSRDRDRSREQYF. This chain uses TRBV7-6 with TRBJ2-7; TRBD1 agrees at 8 bases. The V gene's germline CDR1 is SGHVS and CDR2 FNYEAQ. The trim removed 6 bases at V and 6 bases at J, leaving 13 bases unmatched. The length of the CDR3 is 15 residues.

The rearrangement uses TRBV28 and TRBJ1-1, with a tentative D call TRBD1 (5 bases). The CDR3 has 14 residues. V was trimmed by 4 bases and J by 1 base, leaving 10 bases between them. The germline V gene encodes CDR1 MDHEN and CDR2 SYDVKM. CDR3 nucleotide sequence: TGTGCCAGCAGTTCCGGGACGGGGAACACTGAAGCTTTCTTT. This gives the protein CASSSGTGNTEAFF.

The rearrangement uses TRBV20-1 and TRBJ1-3, with D unresolved. V gave up 3 bases and J gave up 0 bases, with 12 bases separating them. The CDR3 sequence is 15 residues long. Per germline, CDR1 DFQATT and CDR2 SNEGSKA (reference sequence). The CDR3 loop reads CSASIPGNSGNTIYF. The CDR3, as DNA: TGCAGTGCTAGTATTCCGGGTAACTCTGGAAACACCATATATTTT.

This chain joins TRBV10-2 and TRBJ2-2; 9 bases agree with TRBD1. V lost 7 bases, J lost 5 bases, and 2 bases stayed unmatched. The CDR3 has 13 residues. Germline CDR1 and CDR2: WSHSY and SAAADI. This CDR3 reads CASTDRGTGELFF. For the CDR3, the DNA is TGCGCCAGCACAGACAGGGGGACCGGGGAGCTGTTTTTT.

The V call is TRBV12-3 or TRBV12-4, the J call TRBJ1-3; D unresolved. The CDR3 is made up of 18 amino acids. The V end was cut by 3 bases, the J end by 0 bases, with 18 bases between. CDR3 loop: CASSFYIGQQFSGNTIYF. CDR3 DNA: TGTGCCAGCAGTTTTTATATTGGGCAACAGTTCTCTGGAAACACCATATATTTT.

This clonotype appeared once. This sequence joins TRBV4-2 and TRBJ1-1; 8 bases align to TRBD1. Germline V gives CDR1 LGHNA, CDR2 YNFKEQ. With 0 bases clipped from V and 7 bases from J, the junction kept 4 bases outside the gene matches. The CDR3 spans 14 residues. The CDR3 here is CASSQEGTGREAFF. The CDR3 nucleotides read TGTGCCAGCAGCCAAGAAGGGACAGGACGTGAAGCTTTCTTT.

The chain is built from TRBV20-1 and TRBJ2-7; D may match TRBD1 or TRBD2 (6 bases each). With 5 bases removed from V and 7 bases from J, the gap between germline ends came to 18 bases. From germline, CDR1 is DFQATT and CDR2 SNEGSKA (reference sequence). The CDR3 extends over 13 amino acids. The CDR3 DNA is TGCAGTGCTCAGCGGACACAGGGAGGTGAGCAGTACTTC. It specifies CSAQRTQGGEQYF.

The rearrangement joins TRBV7-3 to TRBJ1-1, with D unresolved. The germline CDR1 and CDR2 sequences are SGHTA and FQGTGA. Trimming cost V 2 bases and J 0 bases, with 10 bases left between them. The CDR3 extends over 15 amino acids. Here the CDR3 DNA reads TGTGCCAGCAGCTTAGGTTCAGGAATGAACACTGAAGCTTTCTTT. It is translated as CASSLGSGMNTEAFF. Combining the CDR3 with reference TRBV7-3 and TRBJ1-1 gives the whole variable domain GAGVSQTPSNKVTEKGKYVELRCDPISGHTALYWYRQSLGQGPEFLIYFQGTGAADDSGLPNDRFFAVRPEGSVSTLKIQRTERGDSAVYLCASSLGSGMNTEAFFGQGTRLTVV.

The V gene is TRBV4-3, the J gene TRBJ2-3; D not certain. The germline CDR1 and CDR2 sequences are LGHNA and YSLEER. Trimming shortened V by 0 bases and J by 0 bases, and 10 bases separated the two germline ends. The CDR3 length is 16 residues. The CDR3 region has the DNA TGCGCCAGCAGCCAAGACCCCCCACCCAGCACAGATACGCAGTATTTT. Protein sequence: CASSQDPPPSTDTQYF.

The CDR3 nucleotides read TGTGCCAGCAGTTTAGGAAGGGGTATCTCCTACGAGCAGTACTTC. This gives the protein CASSLGRGISYEQYF. The rearrangement joins TRBV27 to TRBJ2-7; D may be TRBD1 (5 bases). V was trimmed by 2 bases and J by 0 bases, leaving 11 bases between them. Germline assignment: CDR1 MNHEY and CDR2 SMNVEV (reference sequence). The CDR3 has 15 residues.

The rearrangement uses TRBV6-5 and TRBJ1-5, with D uncertain. Trimming cost V 6 bases and J 0 bases, with 9 bases left between them. This CDR3 spans 14 amino acids. Germline CDR1 MNHEY, CDR2 SVGAGI. CDR3 protein: CASSPVYSNQPQHF. The CDR3, as DNA: TGTGCCAGCAGCCCAGTATATAGCAATCAGCCCCAGCATTTT.

The V gene is TRBV29-1, the J gene TRBJ2-1; the D call may be TRBD1 or TRBD2 (5 bases each). The germline CDR1 and CDR2 sequences are SQVTM and ANQGSEA. The CDR3 consists of 13 residues. V dropped 5 bases and J dropped 0 bases, with 8 bases sitting between them. Here the CDR3 DNA reads TGCAGCGTTCTTGGGGGCTCCTACAATGAGCAGTTCTTC. Translating it yields CSVLGGSYNEQFF.

The rearrangement uses TRBV13 and TRBJ1-5; no clear D gene. Germline CDR1 and CDR2: PRHDT and FYEKMQ (reference sequence). There are 12 residues in the CDR3. V dropped 1 base and J dropped 9 bases, with 7 bases sitting between them. The CDR3 loop reads CASSLASLPQHF. CDR3 bases: TGTGCCAGCAGCTTAGCCTCTTTGCCCCAGCATTTT.

CDR3 in DNA: TGTGCCAGCAGCCCGTCTAGCGGGGGGGCCCTGGAGACCCAGTACTTC. It is translated as CASSPSSGGALETQYF. The V and J genes are TRBV3-1 and TRBJ2-5, with 12 bases identical to TRBD2. The germline gives CDR1 LGHDT, CDR2 YNNKEL (reference sequence). This CDR3 comprises 16 residues. V shed 4 bases and J 5 bases; nucleotides not matched to a gene: 8.

The V and J genes are TRBV3-1 and TRBJ1-1; possible D gene TRBD1, 5 bases. The CDR3 consists of 13 residues. Trimming left V 4 bases short and J 5 bases short, with 11 bases between. Germline-derived CDR1 and CDR2 are LGHDT and YNNKEL (reference sequence). The chain's CDR3 is CASSLWGGTEAFF. The CDR3 nucleotides are TGTGCCAGCAGCCTCTGGGGGGGGACTGAAGCTTTCTTT.

V is TRBV7-9 and J is TRBJ1-5; D call uncertain. Deletions cut 0 bases from V and 10 bases from J, with 10 bases between. The CDR3 extends over 13 amino acids. Looked up from germline, CDR1 is SEHNR and CDR2 is FQNEAQ (reference sequence). In DNA, the CDR3 is TGTGCCAGCAGCTTAGCGGGGAATCGACCCCAGCATTTT. Translated: CASSLAGNRPQHF.

This chain connects TRBV6-2 or TRBV6-3 to TRBJ1-5; D gene unclear. CDR1 is MNHEY and CDR2 is SVGEGT in the germline V gene. The CDR3 runs 13 residues. Trimming cost V 3 bases and J 4 bases, with 7 bases left between them. The CDR3 sequence is CASSYGGNQPQHF. The CDR3 region has the DNA TGTGCCAGCAGTTATGGCGGGAATCAGCCCCAGCATTTT.